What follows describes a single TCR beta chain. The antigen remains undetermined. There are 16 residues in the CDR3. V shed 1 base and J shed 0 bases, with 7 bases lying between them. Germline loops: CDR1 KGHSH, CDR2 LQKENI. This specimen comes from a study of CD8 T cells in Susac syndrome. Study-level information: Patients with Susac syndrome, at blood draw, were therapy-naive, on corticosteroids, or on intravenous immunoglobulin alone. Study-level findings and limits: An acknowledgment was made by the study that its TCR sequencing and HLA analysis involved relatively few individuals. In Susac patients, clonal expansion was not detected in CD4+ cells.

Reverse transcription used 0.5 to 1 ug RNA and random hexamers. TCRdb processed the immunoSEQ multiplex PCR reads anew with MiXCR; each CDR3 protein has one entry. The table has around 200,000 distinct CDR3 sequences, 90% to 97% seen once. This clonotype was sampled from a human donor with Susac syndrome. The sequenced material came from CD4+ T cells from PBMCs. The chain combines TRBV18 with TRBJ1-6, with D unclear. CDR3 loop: CASSPQGSSYNSPLHF. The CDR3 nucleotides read TGTGCCAGCTCACCACAGGGAAGCTCCTATAATTCACCCCTCCACTTT.